One and the same sample provided the 21 T cell receptor beta chains below, sequenced in a study of T cell responses to AZD1222 COVID-19 vaccine. TCRdb's copy holds only in-frame clones and misses some; the assay was immunoSEQ multiplex PCR. The data contain more than 75,000 clones, about nine tenths of them singletons. Sequences were derived from peripheral blood, sampled 28 days after the second AZD1222 dose. The receptors come from an adult who received the AZD1222 COVID-19 vaccine.

The V and J genes are TRBV19 and TRBJ2-5; tentatively, D is TRBD1 (5 bases). This CDR3 is 13 amino acids long. Germline CDR1 and CDR2: LNHDA and SQIVND (reference sequence). Trimming shortened V by 3 bases and J by 5 bases, and 10 bases separated the two germline ends. The CDR3 DNA reads as TGTGCCAGTAGTATCGGACATAGCGAGACCCAGTACTTC. This codes for CASSIGHSETQYF.

The CDR3: CASSFLGGVQETQYF. CDR3 nucleotide sequence: TGTGCCAGCAGTTTCCTCGGGGGGGTCCAAGAGACCCAGTACTTC. This rearrangement joins TRBV6-2 or TRBV6-3 to TRBJ2-5, with 8 nucleotides matching TRBD2. J gave up 1 base and V 4 bases, and 5 bases lay outside the gene matches. The CDR3 consists of 15 residues. The germline CDR1 and CDR2 sequences are MNHEY and SVGEGT.

The chain has TRBV12-3 or TRBV12-4 and TRBJ1-1, with D perhaps matching TRBD1 (6 bases). V lost 6 bases, J lost 4 bases, and 12 bases lay in between. The CDR3 totals 13 residues. CDR3 loop: CASRPQGGTEAFF. The CDR3 DNA sequence: TGTGCCAGCAGGCCACAGGGTGGCACTGAAGCTTTCTTT.

The V call is TRBV18, the J call TRBJ2-3; D uncertain. The CDR3 extends over 11 amino acids. Germline V CDR1 and CDR2: KGHSH, LQKENI. With 2 bases removed from V and 4 bases from J, the gap between germline ends came to 1 base. DNA of the CDR3: TGTGCCAGCTCACCAGCAGATACGCAGTATTTT. This sequence encodes CASSPADTQYF. The complete variable domain, with remaining parts taken from reference TRBV18 and TRBJ2-3, reads NAGVMQNPRHLVRRRGQEARLRCSPMKGHSHVYWYRQLPEEGLKFMVYLQKENIIDESGMPKERFSAEFPKEGPSILRIQQVVRGDSAAYFCASSPADTQYFGPGTRLTVL.

This chain links TRBV19 with TRBJ1-1; maybe TRBD1 (6 bases). Trimming left V 0 bases short and J 1 base short, with 9 bases between. The germline gives CDR1 LNHDA, CDR2 SQIVND (reference sequence). The CDR3 loop spans 15 amino acids. CDR3 DNA sequence: TGTGCCAGTAGTATAGATCCGGGACAGAACACTGAAGCTTTCTTT. It codes for CASSIDPGQNTEAFF.

The chain is built from TRBV28 and TRBJ1-5; a weak D match, TRBD1 (5 bases). V lost 8 bases and J 5 bases, leaving 10 bases between the germline ends. The CDR3 is made up of 12 amino acids. Germline-derived CDR1 and CDR2 are MDHEN and SYDVKM. This CDR3 is CASLAGYQPQHF. The DNA for the CDR3 is TGTGCCAGCCTAGCAGGGTATCAGCCCCAGCATTTT.

This clone has only a few counts. J is TRBJ1-5 and V is TRBV6-4; possible D gene TRBD1, 6 bases. V lost 7 bases and J lost 0, with 13 bases in between. In germline, CDR1 is MRHNA, CDR2 SNTAGT. The CDR3 has 15 residues. This CDR3 reads CASNPGTLSNQPQHF. The DNA for the CDR3 is TGTGCCAGCAACCCCGGGACACTTAGCAATCAGCCCCAGCATTTT.

The CDR3 is CASSQLTSGLNEQFF. In nucleotides, the CDR3 is TGCGCCAGCAGCCAACTCACCAGCGGGCTCAATGAGCAGTTCTTC. The rearrangement links TRBV5-1 to TRBJ2-1; D might be TRBD2 (6 bases). The CDR3 runs 15 residues. Germline CDR1 is SGHRS and CDR2 is YFSETQ. The germline V and J ends were trimmed by 4 bases and 6 bases, with 17 bases remaining between them.

The V and J genes are TRBV6-5 and TRBJ1-1, with D possibly matching TRBD1 (6 bases). V was cut by 9 bases and J by 3 bases, with 17 bases left in between. The CDR3 loop spans 14 amino acids. CDR1 MNHEY and CDR2 SVGAGI come from the germline V gene. The CDR3 loop reads CASPDRPGDTEAFF. CDR3 nucleotide sequence: TGTGCCAGTCCCGACAGGCCGGGGGACACTGAAGCTTTCTTT.

The J gene is TRBJ1-2, the V gene TRBV3-1 (or the pseudogene TRBV3-2), with 11 bases that match TRBD1. Germline V gene data show CDR1 as LGHDT and CDR2 as YNNKEL (reference sequence). Unmatched junction bases numbered 8, after V lost 3 bases and J lost 8 bases. The CDR3 consists of 15 residues. CDR3 bases: TGTGCCAGCAGCCAGGCTGGACAGGGGGCGCGGGGCTACACCTTC. Translation: CASSQAGQGARGYTF.

There are a few counts of this clone. The gene calls are TRBV18 and TRBJ1-2, with a tentative D call TRBD1 (5 bases). The V end lost 10 bases, the J end lost 6 bases, and 15 bases lay between the germline ends. The CDR3 spans 12 residues. Looked up from germline, CDR1 is KGHSH and CDR2 is LQKENI. The CDR3 spells CATRRGGDGYTF. In nucleotides, the CDR3 is TGTGCCACCCGGCGGGGGGGAGATGGCTACACCTTC.

The gene calls are TRBV5-1 and TRBJ2-1; the D gene is possibly TRBD2 (6 bases). The V gene's germline CDR1 is SGHRS and CDR2 YFSETQ. V was pared by 4 bases and J by 0 bases, with 11 bases between. CDR3 length: 15 amino acids. Here the CDR3 DNA reads TGCGCCAGCAGCAACGACGGGGGCTCCTACAATGAGCAGTTCTTC. Amino acid sequence: CASSNDGGSYNEQFF.

The count of this clone is one. V and J are TRBV29-1 and TRBJ2-7; 8 bases fit TRBD2. Trimming took 5 bases from V and 0 from J; bases not matched to a gene: 6. This CDR3 comprises 14 residues. Germline assignment: CDR1 SQVTM and CDR2 ANQGSEA. CDR3 sequence (DNA): TGCAGCGTTACGAGTAGCGGGGACTCCTACGAGCAGTACTTC. Translating gives CSVTSSGDSYEQYF.

This clone appeared once. This chain links TRBV6-5 with TRBJ1-1; TRBD1 might be the D (6 bases). Per germline, CDR1 MNHEY and CDR2 SVGAGI. Trimming shortened V by 5 bases and J by 0 bases, and 13 bases separated the two germline ends. The CDR3 runs 15 residues. The chain's CDR3 is CASSPRQEMNTEAFF. The DNA of the CDR3 is TGTGCCAGCAGTCCACGACAGGAGATGAACACTGAAGCTTTCTTT.

For the CDR3, the DNA is TGTGCCAGCTCGTCGGGACTAGCGGACTACAATGAGCAGTTCTTC. It encodes CASSSGLADYNEQFF. The gene calls are TRBV18 and TRBJ2-1; 11 nucleotides agree with TRBD2. With 6 bases clipped from V and 3 bases from J, the junction kept 4 bases outside the gene matches. CDR3 length: 15 amino acids. Looked up from germline, CDR1 is KGHSH and CDR2 is LQKENI.

A single count supports this clone. The V call is TRBV5-5, the J call TRBJ1-4; D perhaps matches TRBD1 (6 bases). Trimming removed 4 bases from V and 4 bases from J, with 11 bases in between. The V gene's germline CDR1 is SGHKS and CDR2 YYEKEE (reference sequence). This CDR3 region has 14 residues. CDR3 bases: TGTGCCAGCAGCCGGGGGCGGAGTAATGAAAAACTGTTTTTT. It codes for CASSRGRSNEKLFF.

The chain joins TRBV29-1 to TRBJ2-7, with TRBD1 as a possible D gene (6 bases). Germline assignment: CDR1 SQVTM and CDR2 ANQGSEA. V was trimmed by 4 bases and J by 0 bases, leaving 10 bases between them. The CDR3 sequence is 13 residues long. The CDR3 is CSVATGRSYEQYF. In DNA, the CDR3 is TGCAGCGTTGCGACAGGCCGCTCCTACGAGCAGTACTTC.

This clone appeared a few times. The chain combines TRBV18 with TRBJ1-1, with D maybe TRBD1 (6 bases). CDR3 length: 14 amino acids. V was trimmed by 2 bases and J by 1 base, leaving 8 bases between them. Germline assignment: CDR1 KGHSH and CDR2 LQKENI. The CDR3 sequence is CASSPTGRNTEAFF. The CDR3 DNA follows: TGTGCCAGCTCACCAACAGGGAGGAACACTGAAGCTTTCTTT.

This clone was counted once. The chain joins TRBV10-3 to TRBJ2-7; D perhaps matches TRBD1 (6 bases). This CDR3 is built from 12 residues. V was cut by 5 bases and J by 5 bases, with 10 bases left in between. The germline V gene encodes CDR1 ENHRY and CDR2 SYGVKD. The CDR3 DNA reads as TGTGCCATCAGTCAGGGGTCGGACGAGCAGTACTTC. Translated: CAISQGSDEQYF.

The rearrangement links TRBV4-3 to TRBJ1-2; D call uncertain. The CDR3 consists of 18 residues. Trimming removed 0 bases from V and 4 bases from J, with 21 bases in between. The germline V gene has CDR1 LGHNA and CDR2 YSLEER. The CDR3 loop is CASSQDLYPGSSSYGYTF. The CDR3 DNA sequence: TGCGCCAGCAGCCAAGATTTATATCCGGGCAGCTCCAGCTATGGCTACACCTTC.

Here the CDR3 DNA reads TGTGCCAGCAGCCGGGACAGGGGCGGCTACACCTTC. Translation gives CASSRDRGGYTF. V gene TRBV9 combines with J gene TRBJ1-2; 10 nucleotides match TRBD1. The germline gives CDR1 SGDLS, CDR2 YYNGEE. This CDR3 has 12 residues. V shed 4 bases and J 8 bases; nucleotides not matched to a gene: 2.